This section outlines one T cell receptor (beta chain) sequence together with its context. As yet, its antigen is unknown. V lost 6 bases and J lost 8; bases outside the gene matches: 7. This CDR3 contains 12 residues. Germline V gives CDR1 SGDLS, CDR2 YYNGEE. This specimen belongs to a study of T cell responses to AZD1222 COVID-19 vaccine. For the study at large: Second doses that came at about 4 or about 12 weeks were put together.

Study-wide points: Repertoires were collected only later (after the peak T cell response had occurred). Clonal diversity may have been underestimated in mostly white British donors.

Sequencing used immunoSEQ multiplex PCR; TCRdb keeps in-frame clones, though not all of them. The repertoire consists of some 130,000 clones, with approximately 90% occurring once and the leading ten covering about 1.5%. The sample here was peripheral blood, taken on day 0 of AZD1222 vaccination. V usage is TRBV9 and J usage is TRBJ1-2, with TRBD1 matching 7 bases. This clonotype originated in an adult in good health. This chain's CDR3 is CASNDRVGGYTF. CDR3 in DNA: TGTGCCAGCAATGACAGGGTGGGCGGCTACACCTTC.